Listed here are 3 T cell receptor beta chains from one sample, sequenced in a study of blood T cell repertoires in COVID-19. Sequencing used immunoSEQ multiplex PCR; TCRdb keeps in-frame clones, though not all of them. This table has about 270,000 clones, about nine tenths appearing once. The material sequenced was peripheral blood. These receptors were obtained from a person in their late teens or twenties with COVID-19, enrolled during active disease.

The chain joins TRBV19 to TRBJ1-2; 9 nucleotides match TRBD1. The trim removed 5 bases at V and 8 bases at J, leaving 6 bases unmatched. The CDR3 is 13 residues long. CDR1 and CDR2 (germline): LNHDA, SQIVND (reference sequence). The CDR3 nucleotides read TGTGCCAGTAGTGCTCGGACAGGGGTCGGCTACACCTTC. The encoded protein is CASSARTGVGYTF.

This sequence joins TRBV24-1 and TRBJ2-7, with no clear D. Germline CDR1 reads KGHDR; CDR2 reads SFDVKD. Trimming stripped 9 bases from V and 3 bases from J, with 5 bases between. This CDR3 is built from 10 residues. Here the CDR3 DNA reads TGTGCCACCCCCCGCTACGAGCAGTACTTC. This translates into CATPRYEQYF.

The chain combines TRBV5-1 with TRBJ2-1, with 8 nucleotides matching TRBD1. Germline V gene lookup returns CDR1 SGHRS and CDR2 YFSETQ. V lost 4 bases and J lost 1; bases outside the gene matches: 4. This CDR3 has 15 amino acids. DNA of the CDR3: TGCGCCAGCAGCGTCCAGGGGGCTTCCTACAATGAGCAGTTCTTC. Residues: CASSVQGASYNEQFF. The entire variable domain, with the rest obtained from reference TRBV5-1 and TRBJ2-1, is as follows: KAGVTQTPRYLIKTRGQQVTLSCSPISGHRSVSWYQQTPGQGLQFLFEYFSETQRNKGNFPGRFSGRQFSNSRSEMNVSTLELGDSALYLCASSVQGASYNEQFFGPGTRLTVL.